Only one count was recorded for the clone carrying this T cell receptor beta chain. This entry comes from a study of control samples from healthy donors and cancer patients. The table came from immunoSEQ multiplex PCR; TCRdb's copy has only in-frame clones and leaves some out. The data contain about 95,000 clones, 88% of them singletons. Trimming stripped 1 base from V and 2 bases from J, with 8 bases between. The germline V gene encodes CDR1 SGHTA and CDR2 FQGNSA. This CDR3 is 15 amino acids long. This receptor was identified in a woman between 70 and 85 years old in good health. This sequence joins TRBV7-2 and TRBJ2-2; D perhaps matches TRBD1 (5 bases). The sequenced material came from blood. The CDR3 region has the DNA TGTGCCAGCAGCTTAGGGGGCGCAAACACCGGGGAGCTGTTTTTT. This codes for CASSLGGANTGELFF.